The present TCR beta chain was sequenced within a study of identifying expanded T cells in peripheral blood. Whole-study findings and limits: Technical replicates showed around 1.2 changed clones; two weeks 15 to 20; four weeks 19.

There are 13 residues in the CDR3. Germline V lookup: CDR1 SGHRS, CDR2 YFSETQ. V was cut by 4 bases and J by 6 bases, with 10 bases left in between. Comments on this clone: As yet, its antigen is unknown.

Repertoires were generated with immunoSEQ multiplex PCR, while TCRdb's copy carries only in-frame clones and drops some. Of about 78,000 clones in the sample, 84% were seen once. V and J are TRBV5-1 and TRBJ1-4, with D hard to call. Sequenced sample: blood. This receptor was identified in a person aged 18-70 years in good health. DNA for the CDR3: TGCGCCAGCAGCGCCCGGACGGATGAAAAACTGTTTTTT. It yields the protein CASSARTDEKLFF.